This TCR beta chain was retrieved from a study of blood T cell repertoires in COVID-19. Whole-study context: Researchers got acute and convalescent COVID-19 samples from the United States, Italy and Spain.

In the authors' workflow: Reference gene primer amplification in the assay estimated nucleated cell counts. Clones were sequenced by immunoSEQ multiplex PCR, and TCRdb holds only the in-frame ones, with some missing. D and trimming come from the DNA, and the V and J calls and clone size come from that table. The sample lists some 230,000 clones, 86% occurring once. CDR1 KGHDR and CDR2 SFDVKD come from the germline V gene. With 6 bases clipped from V and 6 bases from J, the junction kept 14 bases outside the gene matches. The CDR3 sequence is 16 residues long. Sequencing input: peripheral blood. The chain couples TRBV24-1 to TRBJ2-7, with 9 bases matching TRBD1. The receptor comes from a man aged 25-40 years who had recovered from COVID-19. DNA for the CDR3: TGTGCCACCAGTCCCAGGGGGGGGACAGGGTTGTTCGAGCAGTACTTC. Translated: CATSPRGGTGLFEQYF.